This record concerns one T cell receptor beta chain sequence. Its antigen is still unknown. The data belong to a study of OX40 agonist ivuxolimab in advanced cancers. On the study more broadly: Across the patients, intravenous ivuxolimab was delivered every 2 weeks at 0.01 to 10 mg/kg. Study results and caveats: Dosing at 0.1 to 3.0 mg/kg was accompanied by clonal expansion of CD4+ and CD8+ blood T cells by week 6. Normalized expansion of T-cell clones was also low for some nonresponders.

Method: immunoSEQ multiplex PCR; TCRdb's copy keeps in-frame clones and lacks some. Found here are approximately 48,000 clones, about 83% of them singletons; the top ten hold 10%. Germline CDR1 MNHNS, CDR2 SASEGT. The CDR3 runs 16 residues. Trimming stripped 2 bases from V and 12 bases from J, with 22 bases between. The sequence came from an adult with an advanced solid tumor such as melanoma, head and neck, liver or kidney cancer. The starting material was CD4+ or CD8+ T cells sorted from blood, obtained in a trial of the OX40 agonist ivuxolimab. The chain links TRBV6-1 to TRBJ1-4, with D perhaps matching TRBD1 (5 bases). The CDR3 DNA reads TGTGCCAGCAGTGAATCGGTCGGTGGAGGTGGGGGGGAACTGTTTTTT. Translating gives CASSESVGGGGGELFF.